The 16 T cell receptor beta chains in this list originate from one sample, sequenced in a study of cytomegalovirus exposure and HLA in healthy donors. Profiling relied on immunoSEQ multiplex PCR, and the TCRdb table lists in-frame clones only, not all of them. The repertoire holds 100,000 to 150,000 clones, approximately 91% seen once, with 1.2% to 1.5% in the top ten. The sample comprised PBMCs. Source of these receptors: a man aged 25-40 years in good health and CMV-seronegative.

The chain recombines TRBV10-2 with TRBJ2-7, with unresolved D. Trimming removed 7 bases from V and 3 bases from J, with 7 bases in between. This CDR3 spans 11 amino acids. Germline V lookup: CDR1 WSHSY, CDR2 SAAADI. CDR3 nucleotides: TGCGCCAGCAAACAGAACTACGAGCAGTACTTC. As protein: CASKQNYEQYF.

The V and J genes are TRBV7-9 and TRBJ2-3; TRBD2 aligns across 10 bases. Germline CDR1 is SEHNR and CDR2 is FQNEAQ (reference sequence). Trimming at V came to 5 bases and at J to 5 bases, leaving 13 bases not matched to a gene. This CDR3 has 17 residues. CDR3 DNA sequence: TGTGCCAGCAGCGTTAGCATCCTAGCGGGAGAAGTAGATACGCAGTATTTT. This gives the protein CASSVSILAGEVDTQYF. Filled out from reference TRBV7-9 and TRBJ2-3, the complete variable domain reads DTGVSQNPRHKITKRGQNVTFRCDPISEHNRLYWYRQTLGQGPEFLTYFQNEAQLEKSRLLSDRFSAERPKGSFSTLEIQRTEQGDSAMYLCASSVSILAGEVDTQYFGPGTRLTVL.

In DNA form, the CDR3 reads TGTGCCAGCAGCCAGGGGATACCGGACGAGCAGTACTTC. Its translation is CASSQGIPDEQYF. This sequence joins TRBV6-5 and TRBJ2-7, with a weak D call TRBD1 (6 bases). This CDR3 has 13 amino acids. Germline loops: CDR1 MNHEY, CDR2 SVGAGI. V lost 6 bases, J lost 5 bases, and 14 bases lay in between.

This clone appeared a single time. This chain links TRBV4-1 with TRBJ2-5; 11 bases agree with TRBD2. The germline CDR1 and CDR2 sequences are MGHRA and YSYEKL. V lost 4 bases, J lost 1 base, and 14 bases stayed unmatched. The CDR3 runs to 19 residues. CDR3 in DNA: TGCGCCAGCAGCCGCAGAACCGGGACTAGCGGTTCTACCCAAGAGACCCAGTACTTC. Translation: CASSRRTGTSGSTQETQYF.

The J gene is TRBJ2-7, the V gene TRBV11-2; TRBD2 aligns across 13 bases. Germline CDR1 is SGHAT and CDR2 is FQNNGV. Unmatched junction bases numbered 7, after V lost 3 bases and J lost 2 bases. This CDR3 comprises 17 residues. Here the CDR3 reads CASSFTSGTSGTYEQYF. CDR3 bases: TGTGCCAGCAGCTTCACATCCGGGACTAGCGGGACCTACGAGCAGTACTTC.

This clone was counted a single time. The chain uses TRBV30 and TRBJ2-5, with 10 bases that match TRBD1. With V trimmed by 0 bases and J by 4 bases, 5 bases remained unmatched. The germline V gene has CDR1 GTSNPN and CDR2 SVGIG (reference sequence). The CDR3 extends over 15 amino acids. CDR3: CAWSVDRGRGETQYF. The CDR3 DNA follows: TGTGCCTGGAGTGTAGACAGGGGGCGAGGAGAGACCCAGTACTTC.

The CDR3 region is CASSWVEGGTGELFF. CDR3 coding DNA: TGTGCCAGTTCCTGGGTGGAGGGAGGTACCGGGGAGCTGTTTTTT. This chain connects TRBV6-5 to TRBJ2-2, with a possible D match to TRBD2 (6 bases). CDR3 length equals 15 residues. From germline, CDR1 is MNHEY and CDR2 SVGAGI. Between the trimmed V and J ends, which lost 9 bases and 5 bases, there was a span of 19 bases.

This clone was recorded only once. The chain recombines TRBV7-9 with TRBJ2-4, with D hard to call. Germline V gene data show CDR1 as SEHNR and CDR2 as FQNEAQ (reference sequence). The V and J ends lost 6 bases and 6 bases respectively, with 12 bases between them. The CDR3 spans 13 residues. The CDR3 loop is CASSDGLGNIQYF. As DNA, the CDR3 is TGTGCCAGCAGTGACGGGTTGGGAAACATTCAGTACTTC.

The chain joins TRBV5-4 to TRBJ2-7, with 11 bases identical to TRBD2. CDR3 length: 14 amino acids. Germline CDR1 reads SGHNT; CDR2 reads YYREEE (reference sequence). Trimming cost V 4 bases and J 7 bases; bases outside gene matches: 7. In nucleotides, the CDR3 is TGTGCCAGCAGCGTTAGCGGGAGGGTGGTAGAGCAGTACTTC. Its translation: CASSVSGRVVEQYF.

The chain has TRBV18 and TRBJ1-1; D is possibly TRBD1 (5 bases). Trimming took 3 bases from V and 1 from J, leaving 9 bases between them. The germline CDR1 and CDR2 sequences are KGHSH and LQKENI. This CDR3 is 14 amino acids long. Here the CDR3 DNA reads TGTGCCAGCTCACCCGGAGGGGAGAACACTGAAGCTTTCTTT. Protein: CASSPGGENTEAFF.

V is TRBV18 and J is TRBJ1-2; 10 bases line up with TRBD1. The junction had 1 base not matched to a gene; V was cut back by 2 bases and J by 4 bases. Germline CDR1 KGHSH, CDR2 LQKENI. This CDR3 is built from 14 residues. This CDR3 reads CASSPGTGVYGYTF. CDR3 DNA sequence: TGTGCCAGCTCACCAGGGACAGGGGTCTATGGCTACACCTTC.

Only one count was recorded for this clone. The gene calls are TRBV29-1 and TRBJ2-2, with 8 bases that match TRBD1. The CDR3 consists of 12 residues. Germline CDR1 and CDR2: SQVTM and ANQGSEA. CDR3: CTGQGGTGELFF. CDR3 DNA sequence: TGCACTGGACAGGGCGGCACCGGGGAGCTGTTTTTT.

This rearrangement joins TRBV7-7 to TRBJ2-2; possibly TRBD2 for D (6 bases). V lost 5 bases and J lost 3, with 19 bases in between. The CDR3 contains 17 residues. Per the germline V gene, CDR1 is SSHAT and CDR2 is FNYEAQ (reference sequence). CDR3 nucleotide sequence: TGTGCCAGCAGCCCCGGAGGGAACGGGTTTTACACCGGGGAGCTGTTTTTT. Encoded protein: CASSPGGNGFYTGELFF.

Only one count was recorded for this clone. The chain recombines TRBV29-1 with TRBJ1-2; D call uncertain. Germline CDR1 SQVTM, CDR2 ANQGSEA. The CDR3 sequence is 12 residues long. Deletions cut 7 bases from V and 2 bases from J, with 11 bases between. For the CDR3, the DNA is TGCAGCGCCTGGCCGGGGAACTATGGCTACACCTTC. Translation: CSAWPGNYGYTF.

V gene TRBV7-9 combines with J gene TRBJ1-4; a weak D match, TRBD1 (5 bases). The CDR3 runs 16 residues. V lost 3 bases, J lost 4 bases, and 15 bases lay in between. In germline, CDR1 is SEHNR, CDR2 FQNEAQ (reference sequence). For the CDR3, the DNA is TGTGCCAGCAGCTTCAAATCAGGGTTTCATAATGAAAAACTGTTTTTT. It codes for CASSFKSGFHNEKLFF.

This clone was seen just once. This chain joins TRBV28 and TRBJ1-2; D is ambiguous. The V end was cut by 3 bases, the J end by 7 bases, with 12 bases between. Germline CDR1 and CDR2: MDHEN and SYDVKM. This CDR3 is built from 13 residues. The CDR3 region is CASSLRIEGGYTF. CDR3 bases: TGTGCCAGCAGTTTGCGAATAGAGGGTGGCTACACCTTC.